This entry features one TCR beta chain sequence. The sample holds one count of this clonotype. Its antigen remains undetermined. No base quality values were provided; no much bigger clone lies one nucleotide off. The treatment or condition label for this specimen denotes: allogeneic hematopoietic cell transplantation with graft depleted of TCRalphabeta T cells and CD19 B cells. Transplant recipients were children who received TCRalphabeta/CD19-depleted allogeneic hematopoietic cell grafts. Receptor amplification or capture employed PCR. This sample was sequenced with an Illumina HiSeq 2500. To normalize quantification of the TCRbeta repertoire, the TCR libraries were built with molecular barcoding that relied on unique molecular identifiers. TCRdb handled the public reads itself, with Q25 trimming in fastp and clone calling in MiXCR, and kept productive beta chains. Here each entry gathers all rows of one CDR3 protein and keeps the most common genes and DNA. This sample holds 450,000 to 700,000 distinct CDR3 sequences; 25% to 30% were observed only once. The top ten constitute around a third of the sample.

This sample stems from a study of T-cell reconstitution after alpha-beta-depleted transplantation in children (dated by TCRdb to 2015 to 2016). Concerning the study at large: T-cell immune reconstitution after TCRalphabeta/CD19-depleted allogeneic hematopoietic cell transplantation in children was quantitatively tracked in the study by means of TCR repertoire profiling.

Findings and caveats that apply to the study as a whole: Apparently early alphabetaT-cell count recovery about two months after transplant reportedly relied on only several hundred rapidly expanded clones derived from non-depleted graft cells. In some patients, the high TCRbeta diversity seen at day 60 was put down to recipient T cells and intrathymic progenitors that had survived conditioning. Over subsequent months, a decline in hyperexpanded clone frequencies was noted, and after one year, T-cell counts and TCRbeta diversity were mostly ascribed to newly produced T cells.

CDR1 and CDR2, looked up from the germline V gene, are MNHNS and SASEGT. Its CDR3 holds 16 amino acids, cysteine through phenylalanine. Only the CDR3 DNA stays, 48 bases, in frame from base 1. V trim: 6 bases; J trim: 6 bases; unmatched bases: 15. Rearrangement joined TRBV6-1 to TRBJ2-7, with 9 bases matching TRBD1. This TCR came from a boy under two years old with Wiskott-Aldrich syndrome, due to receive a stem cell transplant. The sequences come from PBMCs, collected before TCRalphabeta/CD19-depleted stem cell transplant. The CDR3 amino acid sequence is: CASSPTGHRGLVEQYF. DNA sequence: TGTGCCAGCAGCCCCACGGGTCACAGGGGGCTAGTCGAGCAGTACTTC.